Each of the 27 T cell receptor beta chains below was sequenced from the same sample in a study of blood T cell repertoires in COVID-19. Here immunoSEQ multiplex PCR was the method, and the copy in TCRdb shows in-frame clones only, minus some. The data show 300,000 to 450,000 clones, with more than 65% seen just once and 1.1% held by the top ten. The sample consisted of peripheral blood. The receptors shown here come from a human donor with acute or convalescent COVID-19. The donor label of this sample is uncertain.

About this clone itself: Different DNA sequences within this sample yield the same CDR3. CDR3 region: CASSPGPGNTIYF. CDR3 sequence (DNA): TGTGCCAGCTCACCAGGGCCAGGAAACACCATATATTTT. The chain recombines TRBV18 with TRBJ1-3, with no clear D. This CDR3 has 13 residues. V was cut by 2 bases and J by 4 bases, with 6 bases left in between. Germline V gives CDR1 KGHSH, CDR2 LQKENI.

The rearrangement joins TRBV5-1 to TRBJ2-7, with D perhaps TRBD1 (5 bases). The germline gives CDR1 SGHRS, CDR2 YFSETQ. The CDR3 extends over 12 amino acids. The V gene lost 3 bases and the J gene lost 9 bases, with 13 bases spanning the gap. The CDR3 here is CASSSTGYGQYF. CDR3 bases: TGCGCCAGCAGCTCCACAGGTTATGGGCAGTACTTC.

V is TRBV11-2 and J is TRBJ2-1; 12 positions match TRBD2. This CDR3 comprises 15 residues. Trimming at V came to 1 base and at J to 9 bases, leaving 4 bases not matched to a gene. Germline values: CDR1 SGHAT, CDR2 FQNNGV. The CDR3 nucleotides are TGTGCCAGCAGCTTAGCTAGCGGGGGGGCTCTTGAGCAGTTCTTC. Its protein is CASSLASGGALEQFF. Full variable domain (outside the CDR3, taken from reference TRBV11-2 and TRBJ2-1): EAGVAQSPRYKIIEKRQSVAFWCNPISGHATLYWYQQILGQGPKLLIQFQNNGVVDDSQLPKDRFSAERLKGVDSTLKIQPAKLEDSAVYLCASSLASGGALEQFFGPGTRLTVL.

This clone was counted a single time. CDR3 in DNA: TGTGCCAGCAGTTGGACAGTCAATAGCAATCAGCCCCAGCATTTT. Protein product: CASSWTVNSNQPQHF. The V and J genes are TRBV28 and TRBJ1-5; TRBD1 might be the D (6 bases). CDR1 is MDHEN, CDR2 SYDVKM, per germline. The germline V and J ends were trimmed by 4 bases and 0 bases, with 10 bases remaining between them. This CDR3 is built from 15 residues.

The rearrangement joins TRBV11-2 to TRBJ1-2; D uncertain. The V and J ends lost 4 bases and 8 bases respectively, with 14 bases between them. The germline gives CDR1 SGHAT, CDR2 FQNNGV. This CDR3 is 13 amino acids long. CDR3 in DNA: TGTGCCAGCAGCTCACACCGAAGGAGGGGCTACACCTTC. Translation gives CASSSHRRRGYTF.

This chain joins TRBV18 and TRBJ1-2; TRBD1 might be the D (6 bases). Germline-derived CDR1 and CDR2 are KGHSH and LQKENI. The CDR3 has 14 residues. Trimming removed 7 bases from V and 3 bases from J, with 15 bases in between. The CDR3 reads CASWLPGQDYGYTF. Written as DNA, the CDR3 is TGTGCCAGCTGGCTACCGGGACAAGACTATGGCTACACCTTC.

The CDR3 coding sequence is TGTGCCAGCAGCGGGACTAGCGGGTTATTTTTAGGGCAGTTCTTC. As protein: CASSGTSGLFLGQFF. The V call is TRBV2, the J call TRBJ2-1, with 12 bases matching TRBD2. V trimming: 6 bases; J trimming: 12 bases; junction bases outside the gene matches: 12. Germline lookup yields CDR1 SNHLY and CDR2 FYNNEI. This CDR3 spans 15 amino acids.

The chain links TRBV29-1 to TRBJ1-1; TRBD1 aligns across 7 bases. This CDR3 region has 12 residues. Trimming removed 7 bases from V and 3 bases from J; junction bases left unmatched: 5. Germline V gene sequence: CDR1 SQVTM, CDR2 ANQGSEA. DNA for the CDR3: TGCAGCGGCCGGGACAGACACACTGAAGCTTTCTTT. Translating it yields CSGRDRHTEAFF.

The genes are TRBV6-5 and TRBJ2-1; 9 bases align to TRBD2. The CDR3 sequence is 16 residues long. Germline V gene sequence: CDR1 MNHEY, CDR2 SVGAGI. The J segment lost 7 bases and the V segment lost 4 bases, leaving 11 bases of the junction unmatched. CDR3 sequence: CASSSPGLASSNEQFF. CDR3 DNA: TGTGCCAGCAGTTCACCGGGACTAGCTTCGTCTAATGAGCAGTTCTTC.

The chain employs TRBV10-3 and TRBJ2-1; the match to TRBD2 covers 8 bases. With 3 bases clipped from V and 5 bases from J, the junction kept 9 bases outside the gene matches. Germline CDR1 and CDR2: ENHRY and SYGVKD. The CDR3 is made up of 16 amino acids. The CDR3 coding sequence is TGTGCCATCAGTGACCCTCGTCGGGGGGGGGACAATGAGCAGTTCTTC. This codes for CAISDPRRGGDNEQFF.

The chain recombines TRBV2 with TRBJ2-1, with 11 bases identical to TRBD2. Germline lookup yields CDR1 SNHLY and CDR2 FYNNEI. The CDR3 length is 16 residues. Unmatched junction bases numbered 12, after V lost 7 bases and J lost 7 bases. The CDR3 region has the DNA TGTGCCAGCAACCCAGGGCTGACTAGCGGGAAGAATGAGCAGTTCTTC. It codes for CASNPGLTSGKNEQFF.

This chain uses TRBV30 with TRBJ1-2; D call uncertain. Trimming took 3 bases from V and 13 from J, leaving 24 bases between them. CDR3 length equals 14 residues. Germline CDR1 is GTSNPN and CDR2 is SVGIG (reference sequence). The CDR3 spells CAWSRPGQDFLATF. The CDR3 bases are TGTGCCTGGAGCCGCCCTGGGCAGGACTTCCTTGCCACCTTC.

The rearrangement joins TRBV3-1 (or the pseudogene TRBV3-2) to TRBJ2-7; no clear D. Between the trimmed V and J ends, which lost 0 bases and 3 bases, there was a span of 6 bases. CDR3 length: 13 amino acids. The V gene's germline CDR1 is LGHDT and CDR2 YNNKEL (reference sequence). As DNA, the CDR3 is TGTGCCAGCAGCCAAGATCTCCGCTACGAGCAGTACTTC. This gives the protein CASSQDLRYEQYF.

This chain joins TRBV9 and TRBJ1-1; 10 bases align to TRBD1. Germline CDR1 reads SGDLS; CDR2 reads YYNGEE. The J segment lost 0 bases and the V segment lost 3 bases, leaving 2 bases of the junction unmatched. CDR3 size: 15 residues. This chain's CDR3 is CASSGTGGLNTEAFF. DNA of the CDR3: TGTGCCAGCAGCGGGACAGGGGGTTTGAACACTGAAGCTTTCTTT.

The J gene is TRBJ2-7, the V gene TRBV6-5; 7 positions agree with TRBD2. Per the germline V gene, CDR1 is MNHEY and CDR2 is SVGAGI. The trim removed 6 bases at V and 5 bases at J, leaving 4 bases unmatched. The CDR3 contains 12 residues. The CDR3, as DNA: TGTGCCAGCAGCGTACTAGCGAACGAGCAGTACTTC. Its translation is CASSVLANEQYF.

V gene TRBV19 combines with J gene TRBJ1-2; possibly TRBD1 for D (5 bases). Germline V lookup: CDR1 LNHDA, CDR2 SQIVND (reference sequence). Trimming left V 2 bases short and J 8 bases short, with 21 bases between. This CDR3 has 16 residues. CDR3 DNA: TGTGCCAGTAGTATAAATCGGCCCGGGCAGGGAAACGGCTACACCTTC. Its protein is CASSINRPGQGNGYTF.

The V and J genes are TRBV19 and TRBJ1-2; D remains unclear. Trimming removed 1 base from V and 8 bases from J, with 8 bases in between. This CDR3 has 12 residues. Germline V gene lookup returns CDR1 LNHDA and CDR2 SQIVND (reference sequence). The CDR3 coding sequence is TGTGCCAGTAGTATAGGGGAGGTCGGCTACACCTTC. Its translation: CASSIGEVGYTF.

CDR3 in amino acids: CASGSGQGSWSNQPQHF. The DNA of the CDR3 is TGTGCTAGTGGTTCAGGACAGGGGTCTTGGAGCAATCAGCCCCAGCATTTT. V usage is TRBV12-5 and J usage is TRBJ1-5; 9 nucleotides match TRBD1. CDR3 length: 17 amino acids. Germline trimming cut 4 bases from V and 1 base from J; bases unmatched to any gene: 8. Germline V CDR1 and CDR2: LGHNT, FRNRAP.

This rearrangement joins TRBV30 to TRBJ1-1; a weak D match, TRBD1 (6 bases). This CDR3 is built from 15 residues. Germline V gene lookup returns CDR1 GTSNPN and CDR2 SVGIG (reference sequence). Trimming took off 0 bases at V and 5 bases at J, with 16 bases between the two ends. CDR3 bases: TGTGCCTGGAGTGTACGCGGGGGCGTTAGGACTGAAGCTTTCTTT. It specifies CAWSVRGGVRTEAFF.

CDR3 amino acids: CASSTTGGYSNQPQHF. CDR3 DNA sequence: TGTGCCAGTAGTACAACAGGGGGCTATAGCAATCAGCCCCAGCATTTT. The chain recombines TRBV19 with TRBJ1-5, with TRBD1 identical over 9 bases. The CDR3 runs 16 residues. Per the germline V gene, CDR1 is LNHDA and CDR2 is SQIVND (reference sequence). V lost 4 bases and J lost 0; bases outside the gene matches: 4.

This clone was recorded once. The chain uses TRBV28 and TRBJ1-2, with a tentative D call TRBD1 (6 bases). This CDR3 contains 15 residues. CDR1 is MDHEN and CDR2 is SYDVKM in the germline V gene. Trimming left V 4 bases short and J 0 bases short, with 12 bases between. Written as DNA, the CDR3 is TGTGCCAGCAGTTCACAGGACAGAGCTAACTATGGCTACACCTTC. Translation gives CASSSQDRANYGYTF.

In this sample, this clone turned up a few times. J is TRBJ1-5 and V is TRBV6-5; D perhaps matches TRBD1 (5 bases). CDR1 is MNHEY and CDR2 is SVGAGI in the germline V gene. CDR3 length equals 14 residues. V was cut by 2 bases and J by 7 bases, with 12 bases left in between. In DNA, the CDR3 is TGTGCCAGCAGTTACAATAGACAGAGCCAGCCCCAGCATTTT. It specifies CASSYNRQSQPQHF.

The chain carries TRBV5-6 and TRBJ1-2; TRBD1 agrees at 11 bases. Germline V lookup: CDR1 SGHDT, CDR2 YYEEEE. Trimming removed 3 bases from V and 4 bases from J; junction bases left unmatched: 5. This CDR3 has 15 residues. CDR3: CASSSLGTGGYGYTF. CDR3 nucleotide sequence: TGTGCCAGCAGCTCGCTAGGGACAGGGGGCTATGGCTACACCTTC. The whole variable domain, remainder taken from reference TRBV5-6 and TRBJ1-2, is DAGVTQSPTHLIKTRGQQVTLRCSPKSGHDTVSWYQQALGQGPQFIFQYYEEEERQRGNFPDRFSGHQFPNYSSELNVNALLLGDSALYLCASSSLGTGGYGYTFGSGTRLTVV.

The chain has TRBV4-1 and TRBJ2-1; D perhaps matches TRBD1 (5 bases). Germline assignment: CDR1 MGHRA and CDR2 YSYEKL. Trimming removed 4 bases from V and 2 bases from J, with 12 bases in between. The CDR3 covers 15 residues. CDR3 bases: TGCGCCAGCAGCCCATCGACAGATACCTACAATGAGCAGTTCTTC. Amino acid sequence: CASSPSTDTYNEQFF.

This clone was observed a few times. The chain carries TRBV5-4 and TRBJ2-2, with TRBD2 as a possible D gene (7 bases). The CDR3 contains 15 residues. V was shortened by 0 bases and J by 7 bases, with 13 bases between the two germline ends. Germline V gene lookup returns CDR1 SGHNT and CDR2 YYREEE (reference sequence). CDR3 nucleotides: TGTGCCAGCAGCTTGGCCGGGGGGCGCAACGGGGAGCTGTTTTTT. As protein: CASSLAGGRNGELFF. The full variable domain, in which reference TRBV5-4 and TRBJ2-2 provide the parts outside the CDR3, is ETGVTQSPTHLIKTRGQQVTLRCSSQSGHNTVSWYQQALGQGPQFIFQYYREEENGRGNFPPRFSGLQFPNYSSELNVNALELDDSALYLCASSLAGGRNGELFFGEGSRLTVL.

The rearrangement joins TRBV5-6 to TRBJ1-4; TRBD1 might be the D (5 bases). CDR3 length equals 15 residues. Trimming removed 5 bases at V and 1 base at J, with 12 bases between. Germline V gene data show CDR1 as SGHDT and CDR2 as YYEEEE. The CDR3: CASRSMGGTNEKLFF. The CDR3 DNA sequence: TGTGCCAGCAGATCTATGGGGGGAACTAATGAAAAACTGTTTTTT.

Only one count was recorded for this clone. The gene calls are TRBV7-9 and TRBJ1-2; 11 bases map to TRBD1. The CDR3 is 15 amino acids. V was clipped by 5 bases and J by 8 bases; unmatched bases: 10. CDR1 and CDR2 from the germline V gene are SEHNR and FQNEAQ (reference sequence). The chain's CDR3 is CASSPTSDRGQGYTF. The CDR3 nucleotides are TGTGCCAGCAGCCCGACTTCGGACAGGGGGCAGGGCTACACCTTC.